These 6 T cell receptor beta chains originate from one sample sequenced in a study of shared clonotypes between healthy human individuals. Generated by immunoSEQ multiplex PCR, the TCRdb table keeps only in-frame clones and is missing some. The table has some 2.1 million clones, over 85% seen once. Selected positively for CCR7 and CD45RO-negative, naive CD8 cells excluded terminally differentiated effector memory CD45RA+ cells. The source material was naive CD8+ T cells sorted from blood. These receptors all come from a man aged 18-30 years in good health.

The chain's CDR3 is CASSWTGKNEQYF. For the CDR3, the DNA is TGTGCCAGCAGTTGGACAGGGAAGAACGAGCAGTACTTC. V gene TRBV7-8 combines with J gene TRBJ2-7; 8 nucleotides line up with TRBD1. The V and J ends lost 6 bases and 5 bases, in that order; junction bases with no gene match: 6. CDR1 and CDR2 (germline): SGHVS, FQNEAQ. CDR3 length: 13 amino acids.

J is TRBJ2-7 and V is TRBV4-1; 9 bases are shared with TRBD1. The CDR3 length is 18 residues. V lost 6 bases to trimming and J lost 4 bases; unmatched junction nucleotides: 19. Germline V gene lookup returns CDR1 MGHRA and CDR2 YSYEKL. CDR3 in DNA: TGCGCCAGCAGTAGTAAGACCTCCCTGGGGGACAGGGTTTACGAGCAGTACTTC. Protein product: CASSSKTSLGDRVYEQYF.

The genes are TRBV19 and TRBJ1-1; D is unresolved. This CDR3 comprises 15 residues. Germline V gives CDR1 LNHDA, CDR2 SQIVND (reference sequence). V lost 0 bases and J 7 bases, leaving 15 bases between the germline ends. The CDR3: CASSIDREGINEAFF. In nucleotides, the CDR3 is TGTGCCAGTAGTATAGATCGGGAGGGAATCAATGAAGCTTTCTTT.

Here the CDR3 reads CASSRTREVSGNTIYF. Written as DNA, the CDR3 is TGTGCCAGCTCACGAACAAGGGAGGTCTCTGGAAACACCATATATTTT. The rearrangement joins TRBV18 to TRBJ1-3; the D is unclear. V lost 4 bases, J lost 0 bases, and 13 bases lay in between. The CDR3 extends over 16 amino acids. Per the germline V gene, CDR1 is KGHSH and CDR2 is LQKENI.

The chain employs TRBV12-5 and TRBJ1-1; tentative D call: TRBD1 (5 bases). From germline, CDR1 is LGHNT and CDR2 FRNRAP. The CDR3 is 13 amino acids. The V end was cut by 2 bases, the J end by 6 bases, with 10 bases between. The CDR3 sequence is CASGLHLGAEAFF. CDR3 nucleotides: TGTGCTAGTGGTTTGCATTTGGGGGCTGAAGCTTTCTTT.

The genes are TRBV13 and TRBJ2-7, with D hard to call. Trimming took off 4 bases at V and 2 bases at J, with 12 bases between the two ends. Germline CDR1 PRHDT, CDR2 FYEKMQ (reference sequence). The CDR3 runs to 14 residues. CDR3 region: CASSSDSRPYEQYF. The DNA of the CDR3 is TGTGCCAGCAGCTCCGACTCGAGGCCCTACGAGCAGTACTTC.